The next 15 T cell receptor beta chains were all read from a single sample in a study of T cells in Graves' hyperthyroidism and ophthalmopathy. From RNA transcripts, TCR beta CDR3 regions were amplified. RT-PCR in the first round (using the HTBI primer set) targeted the TCR CDR3. TCRdb itself ran the multiplex PCR reads through MiXCR, one entry per CDR3 protein. Of hundreds of thousands of distinct CDR3 sequences in the sample, under 20% were seen once. The sequenced sample was blood. The receptors derive from a woman younger than 30 with Graves' ophthalmopathy.

This chain uses TRBV2 with TRBJ2-1; the match to TRBD2 covers 7 bases. Germline V gene data show CDR1 as SNHLY and CDR2 as FYNNEI. This CDR3 is 14 amino acids long. V shed 6 bases and J 3 bases; nucleotides not matched to a gene: 5. CDR3 sequence: CASRASGYYNEQFF. CDR3 bases: TGTGCCAGCAGGGCTAGCGGCTACTACAATGAGCAGTTCTTC.

This clonotype was counted at least ten times. The J gene is TRBJ1-1, the V gene TRBV20-1, with D hard to call. The CDR3 loop spans 12 amino acids. Germline V gene sequence: CDR1 DFQATT, CDR2 SNEGSKA (reference sequence). Trimming removed 6 bases at V and 0 bases at J, with 8 bases between. The CDR3 here is CSASYMNTEAFF. The CDR3 DNA reads TGCAGTGCCTCCTACATGAACACTGAAGCTTTCTTT.

This clonotype was counted once. This may arise from a read error, as a much more abundant clone is one base away. The chain has TRBV2 and TRBJ1-1; tentative D call: TRBD1 (5 bases). V was cut by 3 bases and J by 1 base, with 12 bases left in between. Germline V gene lookup returns CDR1 SNHLY and CDR2 FYNNEI. The CDR3 runs to 15 residues. The CDR3 protein is CASSDGRDSNTEAFF. The CDR3 coding sequence is TGTGCCAGCAGTGATGGGCGGGACTCGAACACTGAAGCTTTCTTT.

This clonotype was observed at least ten times. V is TRBV7-8 and J is TRBJ2-7; 13 bases map to TRBD2. The V segment lost 2 bases and the J segment 6 bases; nucleotides outside the gene matches: 4. CDR1 and CDR2 from the germline V gene are SGHVS and FQNEAQ. CDR3 size: 15 residues. The CDR3 DNA reads TGTGCCAGCAGCTTAACTAGCGGGGGGGTGCTCGAGCAGTACTTC. The encoded protein is CASSLTSGGVLEQYF.

As to this clonotype: The CDR3 does not end in the conserved phenylalanine or tryptophan, so this is likely a read error. CDR3 nucleotides: TGTGCCAGCAGTGAAGGGGGCCTTAGGGACAATCAGCCCCAGCATCTT. Its translation is CASSEGGLRDNQPQHL. The J gene is TRBJ1-5, the V gene TRBV2, with D perhaps matching TRBD1 (5 bases). V was clipped by 1 base and J by 3 bases, with 13 bases between them. Germline loops: CDR1 SNHLY, CDR2 FYNNEI. CDR3 size: 16 residues.

V usage is TRBV11-2 and J usage is TRBJ2-1, with 12 bases matching TRBD2. The CDR3 extends over 13 amino acids. CDR1 SGHAT and CDR2 FQNNGV come from the germline V gene. V shed 1 base and J 12 bases; nucleotides not matched to a gene: 1. CDR3 amino acids: CASSLGLAGVQFF. In nucleotides, the CDR3 is TGTGCCAGCAGCTTAGGACTAGCGGGAGTGCAGTTCTTC.

The J gene is TRBJ1-1, the V gene TRBV12-3 or TRBV12-4; the D gene is possibly TRBD1 (5 bases). The CDR3 totals 12 residues. Deletions cut 6 bases from V and 3 bases from J, with 8 bases between. CDR3: CASSRGHTEAFF. In nucleotides, the CDR3 is TGTGCCAGCAGCCGGGGACACACTGAAGCTTTCTTT.

The V and J genes are TRBV6-1 and TRBJ1-6, with 7 bases matching TRBD1. V was clipped by 10 bases and J by 7 bases; unmatched bases: 13. This CDR3 region has 15 residues. Germline V CDR1 and CDR2: MNHNS, SASEGT. This CDR3 is CANRPPGTENSPLHF. CDR3 bases: TGTGCCAATAGACCACCCGGGACAGAGAATTCACCCCTCCACTTT.

Many counts were recorded for this clonotype. V gene TRBV12-3 or TRBV12-4 combines with J gene TRBJ1-2, with TRBD1 identical over 7 bases. With V trimmed by 0 bases and J by 4 bases, 8 bases remained unmatched. The CDR3 is 16 amino acids. The chain's CDR3 is CASSLAEDRPPYGYTF. The CDR3 nucleotides are TGTGCCAGCAGTTTAGCGGAGGACAGGCCCCCCTATGGCTACACCTTC.

As to this clonotype: A much larger clone lies one base from this, so it may be a read error. The CDR3 loop reads CTSSQESGGTSYNEQFF. CDR3 DNA: TGTACCAGCAGCCAAGAATCCGGGGGCACCTCCTACAATGAGCAGTTCTTC. The chain has TRBV3-1 and TRBJ2-1; D possibly uses TRBD1 or TRBD2 (6 bases each). CDR3 length: 17 amino acids. Germline CDR1 reads LGHDT; CDR2 reads YNNKEL (reference sequence).

This clonotype came up a few times. The chain recombines TRBV19 with TRBJ2-3, with 7 positions matching TRBD2. This CDR3 is 14 amino acids long. Germline trimming cut 5 bases from V and 4 bases from J; bases unmatched to any gene: 6. The V gene's germline CDR1 is LNHDA and CDR2 SQIVND (reference sequence). CDR3 coding DNA: TGTGCCAGTAGTGAGGCGGGAGTGGCAGATACGCAGTATTTT. This translates into CASSEAGVADTQYF.

This clonotype has ten or more counts. This chain uses TRBV7-4 with TRBJ2-7; tentative D call: TRBD2 (5 bases). V was trimmed by 6 bases and J by 7 bases, leaving 16 bases between them. CDR3 length equals 13 residues. Germline V gene lookup returns CDR1 SGHVT and CDR2 SQSDAQ. The CDR3 region is CASRRRPRGEQYF. The DNA of the CDR3 is TGTGCCAGCAGGCGGAGGCCACGAGGAGAGCAGTACTTC.

There are many counts of this clonotype. The V gene is TRBV6-5, the J gene TRBJ2-1, with 8 bases that match TRBD2. The CDR3 spans 15 residues. Germline CDR1 is MNHEY and CDR2 is SVGAGI. The J segment lost 0 bases and the V segment lost 2 bases, leaving 0 bases of the junction unmatched. The CDR3 nucleotides are TGTGCCAGCAGTTACGGGACTAGCTCCTACAATGAGCAGTTCTTC. Translated: CASSYGTSSYNEQFF.

This clonotype has a count of ten or more. The chain employs TRBV20-1 and TRBJ1-1, with a possible D match to TRBD1 (6 bases). Germline CDR1 is DFQATT and CDR2 is SNEGSKA (reference sequence). V lost 6 bases, J lost 3 bases, and 14 bases lay in between. CDR3 length: 13 amino acids. In DNA form, the CDR3 reads TGCAGTGCCTCGGGGGCAGTGGACACTGAAGCTTTCTTT. This translates into CSASGAVDTEAFF.

The count of this clonotype is one. This may be a read error, as it is one base from a much larger clone. This chain uses TRBV28 with TRBJ1-2; TRBD1 agrees at 11 bases. This CDR3 is 16 amino acids long. Germline CDR1 MDHEN, CDR2 SYDVKM. V trimming: 5 bases; J trimming: 2 bases; junction bases outside the gene matches: 7. This CDR3 is CASSPTGQGANYGYTF. CDR3 DNA sequence: TGTGCCAGCAGTCCAACAGGACAGGGGGCCAACTATGGCTACACCTTC.